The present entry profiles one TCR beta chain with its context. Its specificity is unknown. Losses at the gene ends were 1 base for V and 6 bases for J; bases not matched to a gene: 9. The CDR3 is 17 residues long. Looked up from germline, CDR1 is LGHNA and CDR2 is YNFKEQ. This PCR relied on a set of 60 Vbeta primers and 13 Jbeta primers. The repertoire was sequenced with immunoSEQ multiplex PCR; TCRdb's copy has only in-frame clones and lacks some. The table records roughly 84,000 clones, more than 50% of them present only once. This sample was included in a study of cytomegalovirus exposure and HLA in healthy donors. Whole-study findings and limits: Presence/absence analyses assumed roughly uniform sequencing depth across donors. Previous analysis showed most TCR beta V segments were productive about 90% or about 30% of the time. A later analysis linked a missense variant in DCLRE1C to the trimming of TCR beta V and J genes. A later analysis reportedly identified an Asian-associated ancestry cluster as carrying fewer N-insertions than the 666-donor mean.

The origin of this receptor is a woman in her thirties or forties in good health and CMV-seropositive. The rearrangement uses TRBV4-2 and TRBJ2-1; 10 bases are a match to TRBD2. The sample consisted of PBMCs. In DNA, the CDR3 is TGTGCCAGCAGCCAAGGGGCTAGCGGGAGTGTAGTCAATGAGCAGTTCTTC. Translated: CASSQGASGSVVNEQFF.